The present TCR beta chain was sequenced within a study of blood T cell repertoires in COVID-19. Study details: Sites across the United States, Italy and Spain contributed samples from acute and convalescent COVID-19. PBMCs, B-cell-depleted T cells, or T cells provided the cDNA or gDNA that made up the material.

TCRdb's copy holds only in-frame clones and misses some; the assay was immunoSEQ multiplex PCR. The sample carries 120,000 or so clones, about 86% recorded once. This clone was found once. The sequenced sample was peripheral blood. This clonotype originated in a man of 80 years or more with active or convalescent COVID-19.

The CDR3 loop is CAITASGTGESEQYF. CDR3 coding DNA: TGTGCCATCACTGCTTCCGGGACAGGGGAGTCCGAGCAGTACTTC. V and J are TRBV10-3 and TRBJ2-7, with 10 bases aligning to TRBD1. This CDR3 has 15 residues. Germline V gene data show CDR1 as ENHRY and CDR2 as SYGVKD. The V gene end was trimmed by 7 bases and the J gene end by 6 bases; junction bases not matched to a gene: 12.